This T cell receptor (beta chain) was recovered during a study of tumor-infiltrating lymphocytes in primary liver carcinoma. Synthesis of TCR beta cDNA was carried out from around 540 ng total RNA with a constant-region primer. Nested multiplex PCR, run for three rounds with slightly modified ARM-PCR, yielded TCR beta libraries. MiXCR was run by TCRdb on the multiplex PCR reads, yielding one entry per CDR3 protein. The repertoire holds hundreds of thousands of distinct CDR3 sequences, with 45% to 70% as singletons. RNA isolated from unsorted whole blood supplied the blood RNA, with germline DNA also extracted. This clonotype was sampled from a woman in her twenties or thirties with primary liver carcinoma and hepatitis B virus infection. Source material: peripheral blood.

The CDR3 reads CASRDLGERYF. The CDR3 nucleotides read TGTGCCAGCAGGGACCTAGGGGAACGGTACTTC. The chain recombines TRBV11-2 with TRBJ2-7; tentative D call: TRBD1 (5 bases). Germline assignment: CDR1 SGHAT and CDR2 FQNNGV. Trimming removed 6 bases from V and 12 bases from J, with 15 bases in between. This CDR3 spans 11 amino acids. The full variable domain, completed using reference TRBV11-2 and TRBJ2-7, is EAGVAQSPRYKIIEKRQSVAFWCNPISGHATLYWYQQILGQGPKLLIQFQNNGVVDDSQLPKDRFSAERLKGVDSTLKIQPAKLEDSAVYLCASRDLGERYFGPGTRLTVT.